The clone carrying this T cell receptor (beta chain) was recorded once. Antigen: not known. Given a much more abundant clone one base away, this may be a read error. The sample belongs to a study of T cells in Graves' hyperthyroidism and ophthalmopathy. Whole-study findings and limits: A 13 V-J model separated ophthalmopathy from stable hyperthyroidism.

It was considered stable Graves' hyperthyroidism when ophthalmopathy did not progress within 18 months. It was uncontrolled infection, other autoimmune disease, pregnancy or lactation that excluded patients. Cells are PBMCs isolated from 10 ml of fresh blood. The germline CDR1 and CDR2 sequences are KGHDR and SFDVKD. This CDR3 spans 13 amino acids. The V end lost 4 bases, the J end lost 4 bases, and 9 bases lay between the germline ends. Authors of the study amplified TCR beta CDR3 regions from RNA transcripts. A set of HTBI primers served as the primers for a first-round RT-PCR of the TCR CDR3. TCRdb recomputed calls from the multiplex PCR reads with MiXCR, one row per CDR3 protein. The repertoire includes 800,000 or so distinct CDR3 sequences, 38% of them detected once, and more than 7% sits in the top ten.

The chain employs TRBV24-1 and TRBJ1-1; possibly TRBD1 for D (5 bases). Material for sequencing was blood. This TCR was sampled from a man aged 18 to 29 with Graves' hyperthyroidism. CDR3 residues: CATSDRDLTEAFF. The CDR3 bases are TGTGCCACCAGTGACCGGGACCTCACTGAAGCTTTCTTT.